This entry is about one TCR beta chain. This record comes from a study of T-cell reconstitution after alpha-beta-depleted transplantation in children. The germline V gene has CDR1 SGHNT and CDR2 YENEEA. The V gene end was trimmed by 5 bases and the J gene end by 7 bases; junction bases not matched to a gene: 12. The CDR3 extends over 15 amino acids. Unique molecular identifiers were incorporated when the TCRbeta library was constructed. TCRdb independently ran MiXCR on the PCR reads; one entry per CDR3 protein. The sample lists hundreds of thousands of distinct CDR3 sequences, 30% to 35% occurring once.

The material was PBMCs from the stem cell graft donor, obtained from the stem cell graft. This chain links TRBV11-3 with TRBJ2-5; 8 nucleotides match TRBD2. The clonotype was recovered from a human donor who donated a stem cell graft to a child with aplastic anemia. The CDR3 here is CASSDSGNIGATQYF. The CDR3 DNA is TGTGCCAGCAGCGATAGCGGGAATATAGGGGCGACCCAGTACTTC.